This TCR beta chain was retrieved from a study of cytomegalovirus exposure and HLA in healthy donors. Looking at the study overall: Roughly 180 million T cells yielded some 120 million unique TCR beta sequences in earlier analysis.

General study points: A reported reduction in N-insertions relative to the approximately 670-donor mean was seen in an Asian-associated ancestry cluster in a later analysis. A few of the chains that were CMV-associated were confirmed in vitro to be specific for CMV antigens.

Germline V gene lookup returns CDR1 SQVTM and CDR2 ANQGSEA. The CDR3 extends over 13 amino acids. Deletions cut 0 bases from V and 5 bases from J, with 9 bases between. As for this clone: Its antigen is not identified.

13 Jbeta primers and 60 Vbeta primers were used for the PCR. Clones were read by immunoSEQ multiplex PCR, and TCRdb kept only the in-frame ones, dropping some. There are 100,000 to 150,000 clones in the sample; 80% occur only once, and 7.5% to 9.5% lies in the top ten. What was sequenced was PBMCs. The clonotype originates from a female donor in good health and CMV-seropositive. The V gene is TRBV29-1, the J gene TRBJ2-3; D remains unclear. In nucleotides, the CDR3 is TGCAGCGTTGAAGATGTTGCTAGAGATACGCAGTATTTT. Translation: CSVEDVARDTQYF.